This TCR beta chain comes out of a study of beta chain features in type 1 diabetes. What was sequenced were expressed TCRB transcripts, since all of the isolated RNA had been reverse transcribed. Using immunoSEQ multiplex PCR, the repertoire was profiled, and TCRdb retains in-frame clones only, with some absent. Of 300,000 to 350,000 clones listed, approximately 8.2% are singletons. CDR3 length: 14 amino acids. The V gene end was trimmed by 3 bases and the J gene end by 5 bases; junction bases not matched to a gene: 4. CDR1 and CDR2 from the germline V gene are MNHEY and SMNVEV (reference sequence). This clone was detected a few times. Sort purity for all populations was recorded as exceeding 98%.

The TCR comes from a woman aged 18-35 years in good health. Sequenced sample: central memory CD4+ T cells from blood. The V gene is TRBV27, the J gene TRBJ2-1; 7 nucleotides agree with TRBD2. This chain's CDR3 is CASSLRENHNEQFF. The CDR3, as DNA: TGTGCCAGCAGTTTGCGGGAGAATCACAATGAGCAGTTCTTC.